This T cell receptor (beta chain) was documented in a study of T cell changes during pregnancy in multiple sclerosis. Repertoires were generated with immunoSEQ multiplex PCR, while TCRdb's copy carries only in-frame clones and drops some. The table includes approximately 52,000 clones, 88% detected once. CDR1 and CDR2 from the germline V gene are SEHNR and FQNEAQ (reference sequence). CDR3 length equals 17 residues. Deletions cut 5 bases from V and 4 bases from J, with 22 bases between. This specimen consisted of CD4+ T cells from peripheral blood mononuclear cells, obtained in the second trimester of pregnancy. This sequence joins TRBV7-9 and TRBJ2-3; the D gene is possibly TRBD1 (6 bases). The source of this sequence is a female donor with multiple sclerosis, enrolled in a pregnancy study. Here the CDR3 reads CASSHTWGQGGPDTQYF. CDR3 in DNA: TGTGCCAGCAGCCACACCTGGGGGCAGGGTGGGCCAGATACGCAGTATTTT.